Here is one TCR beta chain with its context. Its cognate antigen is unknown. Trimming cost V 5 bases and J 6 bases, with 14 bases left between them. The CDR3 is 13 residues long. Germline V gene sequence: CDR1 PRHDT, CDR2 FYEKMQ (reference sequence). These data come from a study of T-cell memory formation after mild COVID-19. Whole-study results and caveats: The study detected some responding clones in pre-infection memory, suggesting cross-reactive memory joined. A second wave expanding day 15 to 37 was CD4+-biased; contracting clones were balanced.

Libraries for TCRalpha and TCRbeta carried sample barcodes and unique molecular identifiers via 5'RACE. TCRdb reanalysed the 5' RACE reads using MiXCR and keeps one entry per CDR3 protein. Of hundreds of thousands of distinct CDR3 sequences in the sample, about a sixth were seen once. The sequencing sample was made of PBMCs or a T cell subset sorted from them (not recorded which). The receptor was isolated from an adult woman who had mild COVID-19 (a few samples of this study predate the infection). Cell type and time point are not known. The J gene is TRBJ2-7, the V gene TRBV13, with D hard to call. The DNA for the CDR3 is TGTGCCAGCAGCCCTCCGCGAGACCCCGAGCAGTACTTC. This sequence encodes CASSPPRDPEQYF.